This T cell receptor beta chain originates from a study of spatial heterogeneity in lung cancer. Study outcomes and limitations: Resection saw ubiquitous expanded tumor TCRs appear in blood more than follow-up did.

Germline V gene lookup returns CDR1 SGHRS and CDR2 YFSETQ. The length of the CDR3 is 15 residues. Trimming left V 4 bases short and J 6 bases short, with 16 bases between. There are many counts of this clonotype. Its antigen is not identified. TCRdb re-called the 5' RACE reads through MiXCR, storing one row per CDR3 protein. The profile shows approximately 40,000 distinct CDR3 sequences, 6.5% to 9.5% of them singletons. Described time point: sample taken at primary tumor resection. The donor group consisted of around 70 patients who had untreated, early-stage non-small cell lung cancer. The chain joins TRBV5-1 to TRBJ2-2; D not certain. This sequence was found in a male donor with early-stage non-small cell lung cancer. This specimen was PBMCs, taken at surgery. The CDR3 here is CASSPDQPAAGELFF. The DNA for the CDR3 is TGCGCCAGCAGCCCGGATCAACCCGCCGCCGGGGAGCTGTTTTTT. Full variable domain (rest looked up from reference TRBV5-1 and TRBJ2-2): KAGVTQTPRYLIKTRGQQVTLSCSPISGHRSVSWYQQTPGQGLQFLFEYFSETQRNKGNFPGRFSGRQFSNSRSEMNVSTLELGDSALYLCASSPDQPAAGELFFGEGSRLTVL.